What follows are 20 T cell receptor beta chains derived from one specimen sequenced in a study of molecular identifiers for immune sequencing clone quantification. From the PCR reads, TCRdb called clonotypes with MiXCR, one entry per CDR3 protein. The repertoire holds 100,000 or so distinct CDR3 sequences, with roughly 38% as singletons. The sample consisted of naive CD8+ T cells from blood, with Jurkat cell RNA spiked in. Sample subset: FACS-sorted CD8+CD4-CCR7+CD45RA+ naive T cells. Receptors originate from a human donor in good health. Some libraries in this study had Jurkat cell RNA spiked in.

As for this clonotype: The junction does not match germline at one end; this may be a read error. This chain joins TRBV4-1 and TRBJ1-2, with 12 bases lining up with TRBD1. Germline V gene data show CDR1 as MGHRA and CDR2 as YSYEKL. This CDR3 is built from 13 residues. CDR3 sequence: CSSSGTGGSDYTF. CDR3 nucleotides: TGCTCCAGCTCCGGGACAGGGGGCTCCGACTACACCTTC.

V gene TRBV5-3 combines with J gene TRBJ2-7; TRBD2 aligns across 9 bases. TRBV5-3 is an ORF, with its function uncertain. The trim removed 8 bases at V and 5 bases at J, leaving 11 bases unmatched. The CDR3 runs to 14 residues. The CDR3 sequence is CASSQGLAAHEQYF. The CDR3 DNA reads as TGTGCCAGCAGCCAGGGACTAGCCGCCCACGAGCAGTACTTC.

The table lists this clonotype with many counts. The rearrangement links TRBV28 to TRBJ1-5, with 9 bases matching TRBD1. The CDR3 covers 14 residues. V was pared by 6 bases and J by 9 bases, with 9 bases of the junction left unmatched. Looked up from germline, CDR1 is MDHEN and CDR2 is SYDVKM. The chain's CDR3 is CASRPAGTGWPQHF. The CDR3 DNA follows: TGTGCCAGCAGGCCCGCCGGGACAGGGTGGCCCCAGCATTTT.

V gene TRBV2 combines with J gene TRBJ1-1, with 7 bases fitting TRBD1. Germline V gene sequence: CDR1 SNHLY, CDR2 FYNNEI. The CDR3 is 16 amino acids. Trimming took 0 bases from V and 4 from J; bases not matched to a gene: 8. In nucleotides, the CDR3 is TGTGCCAGCAGTGAAGCGCCGGGACAGATGGTCACTGAAGCTTTCTTT. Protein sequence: CASSEAPGQMVTEAFF. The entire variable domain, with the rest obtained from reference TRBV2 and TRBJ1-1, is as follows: EPEVTQTPSHQVTQMGQEVILRCVPISNHLYFYWYRQILGQKVEFLVSFYNNEISEKSEIFDDQFSVERPDGSNFTLKIRSTKLEDSAMYFCASSEAPGQMVTEAFFGQGTRLTVV.

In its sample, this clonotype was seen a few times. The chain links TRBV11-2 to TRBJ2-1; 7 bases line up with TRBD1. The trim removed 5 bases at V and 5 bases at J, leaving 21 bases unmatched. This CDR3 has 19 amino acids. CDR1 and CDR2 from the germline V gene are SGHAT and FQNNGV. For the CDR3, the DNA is TGTGCCAGCAGCCAGAACTGGGGTCCAGGGGGTCGTTACCACAATGAGCAGTTCTTC. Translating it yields CASSQNWGPGGRYHNEQFF. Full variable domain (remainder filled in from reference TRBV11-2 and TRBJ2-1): EAGVAQSPRYKIIEKRQSVAFWCNPISGHATLYWYQQILGQGPKLLIQFQNNGVVDDSQLPKDRFSAERLKGVDSTLKIQPAKLEDSAVYLCASSQNWGPGGRYHNEQFFGPGTRLTVL.

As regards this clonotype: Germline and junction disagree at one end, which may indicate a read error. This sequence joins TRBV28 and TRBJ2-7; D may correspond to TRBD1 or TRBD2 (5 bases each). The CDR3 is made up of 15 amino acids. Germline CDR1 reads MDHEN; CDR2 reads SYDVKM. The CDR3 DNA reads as TGTGCCAGCTGTTTAGGGGACCTCAGCTCCTACGAGCAGTACTTC. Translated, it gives CASCLGDLSSYEQYF.

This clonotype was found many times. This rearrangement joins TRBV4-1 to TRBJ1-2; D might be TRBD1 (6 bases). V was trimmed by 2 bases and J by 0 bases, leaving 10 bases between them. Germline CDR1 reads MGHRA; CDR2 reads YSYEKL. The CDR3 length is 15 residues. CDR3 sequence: CASSQIDRSNYGYTF. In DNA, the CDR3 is TGCGCCAGCAGCCAAATCGACAGGTCTAACTATGGCTACACCTTC.

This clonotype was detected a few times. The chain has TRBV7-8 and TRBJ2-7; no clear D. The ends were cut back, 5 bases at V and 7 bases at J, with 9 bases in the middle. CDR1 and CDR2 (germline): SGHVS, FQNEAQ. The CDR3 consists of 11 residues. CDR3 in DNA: TGTGCCAGCAGCGCACCCGGGGAGCAGTACTTC. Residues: CASSAPGEQYF.

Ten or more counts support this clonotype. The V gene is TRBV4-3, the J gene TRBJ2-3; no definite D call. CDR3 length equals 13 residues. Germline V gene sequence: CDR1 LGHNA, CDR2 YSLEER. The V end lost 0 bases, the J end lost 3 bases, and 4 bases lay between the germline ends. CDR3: CASSQDPTDTQYF. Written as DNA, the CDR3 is TGCGCCAGCAGCCAAGATCCTACAGATACGCAGTATTTT.

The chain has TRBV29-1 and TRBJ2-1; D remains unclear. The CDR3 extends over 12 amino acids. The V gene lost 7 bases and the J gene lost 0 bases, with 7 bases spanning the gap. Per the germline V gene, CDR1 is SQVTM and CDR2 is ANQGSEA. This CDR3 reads CSGVASYNEQFF. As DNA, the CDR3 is TGCAGCGGGGTCGCCTCCTACAATGAGCAGTTCTTC.

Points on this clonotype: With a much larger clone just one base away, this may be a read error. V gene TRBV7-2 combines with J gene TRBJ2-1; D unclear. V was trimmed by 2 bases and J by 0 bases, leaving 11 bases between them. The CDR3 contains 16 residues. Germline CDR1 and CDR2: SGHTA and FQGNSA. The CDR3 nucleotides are TGTGCCAGCAGCTTAAATGTGATTAGCTCCTACAATGAGCAGTTCTTC. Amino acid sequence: CASSLNVISSYNEQFF.

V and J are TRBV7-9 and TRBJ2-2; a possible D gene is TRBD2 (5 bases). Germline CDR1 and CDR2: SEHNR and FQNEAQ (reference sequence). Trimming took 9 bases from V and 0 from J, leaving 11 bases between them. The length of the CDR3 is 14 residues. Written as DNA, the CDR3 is TGTGCCAGTCAGGTCGGGACGAACACCGGGGAGCTGTTTTTT. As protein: CASQVGTNTGELFF.

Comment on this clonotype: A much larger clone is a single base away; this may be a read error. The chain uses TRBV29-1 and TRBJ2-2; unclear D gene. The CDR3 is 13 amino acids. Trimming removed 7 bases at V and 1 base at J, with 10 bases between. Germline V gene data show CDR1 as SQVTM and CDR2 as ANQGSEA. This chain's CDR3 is CSAAEQNTGELFF. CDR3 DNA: TGCAGCGCCGCTGAACAGAACACCGGGGAGCTGTTTTTT.

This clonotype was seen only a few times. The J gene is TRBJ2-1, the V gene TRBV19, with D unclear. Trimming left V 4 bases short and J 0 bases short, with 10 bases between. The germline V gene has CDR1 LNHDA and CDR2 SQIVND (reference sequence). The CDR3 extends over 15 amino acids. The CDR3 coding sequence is TGTGCCAGTAGTACTTCAGAAAGCTCCTACAATGAGCAGTTCTTC. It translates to CASSTSESSYNEQFF.

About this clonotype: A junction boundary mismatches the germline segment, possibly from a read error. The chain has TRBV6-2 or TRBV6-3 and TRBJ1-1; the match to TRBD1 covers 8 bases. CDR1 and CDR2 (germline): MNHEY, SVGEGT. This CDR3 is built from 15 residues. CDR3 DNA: TGTGCCAGCAGACGCACCAGGGGGCGCGACACTGAAGCTCTCTTT. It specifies CASRRTRGRDTEALF.

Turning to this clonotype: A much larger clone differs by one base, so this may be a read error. The CDR3 DNA is TGTGCCAGCAGCTTAGTCGGGGCAACTAATGAAGAACTGTTTTTT. The encoded protein is CASSLVGATNEELFF. The chain employs TRBV7-2 and TRBJ1-4; weak D call: TRBD1 (5 bases). The CDR3 has 15 amino acids. CDR1 is SGHTA and CDR2 is FQGNSA in the germline V gene.

In DNA form, the CDR3 reads TGTGCCAGCAGTTTCGCCCCGGACGTCGCATACGAGCAGTACTTC. The encoded protein is CASSFAPDVAYEQYF. The chain has TRBV12-3 or TRBV12-4 and TRBJ2-7; D unclear. The CDR3 has 15 residues. Trimming took off 3 bases at V and 4 bases at J, with 16 bases between the two ends.

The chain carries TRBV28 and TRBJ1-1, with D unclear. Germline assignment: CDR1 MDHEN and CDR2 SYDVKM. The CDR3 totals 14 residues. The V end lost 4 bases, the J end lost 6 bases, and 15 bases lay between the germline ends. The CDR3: CASSSLNEGAEAFF. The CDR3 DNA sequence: TGTGCCAGCAGTTCCCTAAACGAGGGAGCTGAAGCTTTCTTT.

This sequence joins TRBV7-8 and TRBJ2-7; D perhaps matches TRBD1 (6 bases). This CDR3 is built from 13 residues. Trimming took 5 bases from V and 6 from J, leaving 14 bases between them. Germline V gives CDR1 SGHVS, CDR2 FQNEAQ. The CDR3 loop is CASSPGTSFEQYF. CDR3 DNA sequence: TGTGCCAGCAGCCCCGGGACATCATTCGAGCAGTACTTC.

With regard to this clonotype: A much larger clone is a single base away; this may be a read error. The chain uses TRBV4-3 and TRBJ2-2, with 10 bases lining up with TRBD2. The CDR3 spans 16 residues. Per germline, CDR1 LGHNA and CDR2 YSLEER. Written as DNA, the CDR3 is TGCGCCAGCAGCCAAGATAGCGGGAGGTTTGCCGGGGAGCTGATTTTT. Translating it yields CASSQDSGRFAGELIF.